These 18 T cell receptor beta chains originate from one sample sequenced in a study of blood T cell repertoires in COVID-19. Sequencing used immunoSEQ multiplex PCR; TCRdb keeps in-frame clones, though not all of them. The sample contains roughly 250,000 clones, 90% to 95% of which appear only once. The specimen was PBMCs or T cells enriched from blood (not recorded which). These receptors originate from a woman aged 18-29 years who had recovered from COVID-19.

CDR3 protein: CASSKAPATGYEQYF. The CDR3 DNA reads TGTGCCAGCTCAAAAGCACCGGCCACGGGCTACGAGCAGTACTTC. The rearrangement joins TRBV18 to TRBJ2-7; D not resolved. The V end lost 5 bases, the J end lost 3 bases, and 17 bases lay between the germline ends. There are 15 residues in the CDR3. The germline V gene has CDR1 KGHSH and CDR2 LQKENI.

The chain is built from TRBV10-3 and TRBJ1-2; unclear D gene. Germline CDR1 is ENHRY and CDR2 is SYGVKD. V was shortened by 5 bases and J by 4 bases, with 17 bases between the two germline ends. The CDR3 runs 15 residues. The CDR3 region has the DNA TGTGCCATCAGTCAAGGAAATTTAGCGGGCTATGGCTACACCTTC. Protein product: CAISQGNLAGYGYTF.

This chain joins TRBV7-8 and TRBJ2-2; no firm D call. V lost 1 base, J lost 5 bases, and 5 bases lay in between. Germline values: CDR1 SGHVS, CDR2 FQNEAQ. The CDR3 is 13 residues long. The CDR3 DNA reads as TGTGCCAGCAGCTTAGATATAACCGGGGAGCTGTTTTTT. Its protein product is CASSLDITGELFF.

This sequence joins TRBV11-2 and TRBJ2-7; D is perhaps TRBD1 (5 bases). This CDR3 spans 12 amino acids. The V and J ends lost 0 bases and 10 bases respectively, with 10 bases between them. Germline lookup yields CDR1 SGHAT and CDR2 FQNNGV. CDR3 DNA: TGTGCCAGCAGCTTAGAACCGACAGCTCAGTACTTC. Residues: CASSLEPTAQYF. Together with reference TRBV11-2 and TRBJ2-7, the CDR3 gives the full variable domain: EAGVAQSPRYKIIEKRQSVAFWCNPISGHATLYWYQQILGQGPKLLIQFQNNGVVDDSQLPKDRFSAERLKGVDSTLKIQPAKLEDSAVYLCASSLEPTAQYFGPGTRLTVT.

This rearrangement joins TRBV28 to TRBJ1-1; D gene ambiguous. The CDR3 is 10 residues long. Between the trimmed V and J ends, which lost 10 bases and 1 base, there was a span of 4 bases. The germline V gene encodes CDR1 MDHEN and CDR2 SYDVKM. The DNA for the CDR3 is TGTGCCACAGGGAACACTGAAGCTTTCTTT. This encodes CATGNTEAFF.

This chain links TRBV5-1 with TRBJ1-3, with D unresolved. CDR1 and CDR2 from the germline V gene are SGHRS and YFSETQ. Trimming left V 1 base short and J 6 bases short, with 11 bases between. This CDR3 is built from 14 residues. CDR3 region: CASSLSTPSNTIYF. The DNA for the CDR3 is TGCGCCAGCAGCTTGTCTACCCCCTCAAACACCATATATTTT.

The chain joins TRBV5-5 to TRBJ1-1, with D possibly being TRBD1 (5 bases). CDR1 and CDR2 from the germline V gene are SGHKS and YYEKEE (reference sequence). The V and J ends lost 1 base and 1 base respectively, with 11 bases between them. CDR3 length equals 15 residues. In DNA, the CDR3 is TGTGCCAGCAGCTTGCCGACAGCATCGAACACTGAAGCTTTCTTT. It specifies CASSLPTASNTEAFF.

The V call is TRBV29-1, the J call TRBJ2-5, with 8 nucleotides matching TRBD2. The trim removed 3 bases at V and 5 bases at J, leaving 8 bases unmatched. This CDR3 spans 14 amino acids. Germline lookup yields CDR1 SQVTM and CDR2 ANQGSEA. As DNA, the CDR3 is TGCAGCGTTGAGGGACTAGGTCTTTGGGAGACCCAGTACTTC. It encodes CSVEGLGLWETQYF. Full variable domain (rest looked up from reference TRBV29-1 and TRBJ2-5): SAVISQKPSRDICQRGTSLTIQCQVDSQVTMMFWYRQQPGQSLTLIATANQGSEATYESGFVIDKFPISRPNLTFSTLTVSNMSPEDSSIYLCSVEGLGLWETQYFGPGTRLLVL.

J is TRBJ2-1 and V is TRBV19, with a tentative D call TRBD1 (5 bases). V lost 5 bases, J lost 6 bases, and 11 bases lay in between. Germline CDR1 LNHDA, CDR2 SQIVND (reference sequence). The CDR3 consists of 13 residues. CDR3 amino acids: CASSVRGGNEQFF. The CDR3 DNA follows: TGTGCCAGTAGTGTAAGGGGTGGCAATGAGCAGTTCTTC.

The chain couples TRBV20-1 to TRBJ1-4; unclear D gene. CDR3 length: 13 amino acids. V gave up 5 bases and J gave up 3 bases, with 10 bases separating them. Germline V gene sequence: CDR1 DFQATT, CDR2 SNEGSKA (reference sequence). The CDR3 region has the DNA TGCAGTGCTGGTGTTCCCGCTAATGAAAAACTGTTTTTT. This gives the protein CSAGVPANEKLFF.

The CDR3 DNA follows: TGTGCCAGCAGCCAGGGACAGGGAGCGATGAACACTGAAGCTTTCTTT. It specifies CASSQGQGAMNTEAFF. This sequence joins TRBV11-3 and TRBJ1-1; 9 bases fit TRBD1. CDR1 and CDR2 (germline): SGHNT, YENEEA. V lost 5 bases, J lost 0 bases, and 7 bases stayed unmatched. This CDR3 contains 16 residues.

The chain couples TRBV2 to TRBJ2-7; 14 positions agree with TRBD2. Germline V gene data show CDR1 as SNHLY and CDR2 as FYNNEI. This CDR3 is 16 amino acids long. V shed 5 bases and J 4 bases; nucleotides not matched to a gene: 7. CDR3 region: CASSTGLAGDGYEQYF. The CDR3 coding sequence is TGTGCCAGCAGTACGGGACTAGCGGGGGACGGGTACGAGCAGTACTTC.

The V and J genes are TRBV4-3 and TRBJ1-5; 8 bases fit TRBD1. The V segment lost 3 bases and the J segment 2 bases; nucleotides outside the gene matches: 3. The CDR3 loop spans 15 amino acids. In germline, CDR1 is LGHNA, CDR2 YSLEER. CDR3 nucleotide sequence: TGCGCCAGCAGCCAGGACAGGGTCGGCAATCAGCCCCAGCATTTT. Translation: CASSQDRVGNQPQHF.

The V and J genes are TRBV4-1 and TRBJ1-2; D is undetermined. Looked up from germline, CDR1 is MGHRA and CDR2 is YSYEKL. CDR3 length: 14 amino acids. V was pared by 1 base and J by 8 bases, with 14 bases between. The CDR3 nucleotides read TGCGCCAGCAGCCAAGCTCTCAGGCAATTAGGCTACACCTTC. Translated, it gives CASSQALRQLGYTF.

In this sample, this clone turned up a few times. The chain has TRBV29-1 and TRBJ2-7; 15 bases fit TRBD2. The length of the CDR3 is 19 residues. CDR1 and CDR2 from the germline V gene are SQVTM and ANQGSEA. The ends lost 5 bases at V and 2 bases at J; junction bases unmatched: 16. CDR3 region: CSVLWGGLAGGHWTYEQYF. The CDR3 DNA sequence: TGCAGCGTTCTCTGGGGTGGACTAGCGGGGGGGCATTGGACCTACGAGCAGTACTTC.

The chain combines TRBV10-3 with TRBJ1-1; 10 bases align to TRBD1. CDR1 is ENHRY, CDR2 SYGVKD, per germline. This CDR3 is 15 amino acids long. Trimming at V came to 6 bases and at J to 3 bases, leaving 7 bases not matched to a gene. The CDR3 bases are TGTGCCATCAGGACGACAGGGGGCGCGGACACTGAAGCTTTCTTT. This sequence encodes CAIRTTGGADTEAFF.

V usage is TRBV6-6 and J usage is TRBJ2-3; 10 bases map to TRBD2. Per the germline V gene, CDR1 is MNHNY and CDR2 is SVGAGI (reference sequence). The CDR3 consists of 16 residues. V lost 5 bases and J lost 4; bases outside the gene matches: 9. CDR3: CASSRWGSGGADTQYF. The CDR3 bases are TGTGCCAGCAGTCGATGGGGGAGCGGGGGGGCAGATACGCAGTATTTT.

The CDR3 region has the DNA TGTGCCAGCAGCTTAGATGGGGCTGCTAATGAAAAACTGTTTTTT. Translated: CASSLDGAANEKLFF. This chain uses TRBV7-9 with TRBJ1-4; D may be TRBD1 (5 bases). CDR1 is SEHNR and CDR2 is FQNEAQ in the germline V gene (reference sequence). The CDR3 runs to 15 residues. V was clipped by 1 base and J by 3 bases, with 9 bases between them.